The present entry profiles one TCR beta chain with its context. Its antigen remains unknown. The data were obtained in a study of T cell responses to AZD1222 COVID-19 vaccine. Study findings and constraints: Mapped onto spike, vaccine-associated CD4 TCRs spanned it and were dominant at 160-218 and 743-854.

Germline V CDR1 and CDR2: KGHSH, LQKENI. CDR3 length: 14 amino acids. The junction had 3 bases not matched to a gene; V was cut back by 4 bases and J by 1 base. Generated by immunoSEQ multiplex PCR, the TCRdb table keeps only in-frame clones and is missing some. Of tens of thousands of clones in the sample, approximately 80% were seen once. The specimen was peripheral blood, collected on day 0 of AZD1222 vaccination. The chain uses TRBV18 and TRBJ2-5; 7 bases are a match to TRBD1. The receptor was isolated from an adult in good health. The CDR3 region is CASSLRDSQETQYF. Here the CDR3 DNA reads TGTGCCAGCTCACTCCGGGACAGCCAAGAGACCCAGTACTTC.